This note documents a single TCR beta chain sequence. This entry belongs to a study of Ad26.COV2.S vaccination and SARS-CoV-2 variants. TCRdb's copy holds only in-frame clones and misses some; the assay was immunoSEQ multiplex PCR. The repertoire holds 300,000 to 500,000 clones, with roughly nine tenths as singletons. Treatment given: over 15 received Ad26.COV2.S at low or high dose, single or two shots; 5 received placebo; per-sample allocation not given. All samples were drawn on day 63, counting from the first vaccine or placebo injection. The receptor's source is a person aged 18-65 years who received the Ad26.COV2.S COVID-19 vaccine or a placebo. The sequenced sample was peripheral blood, obtained in a trial of Ad26.COV2.S vaccine versus placebo.

CDR3 amino acids: CASSLNSRAEAFF. As DNA, the CDR3 is TGTGCCAGCAGCTTAAACTCGCGGGCTGAAGCTTTCTTT. The chain links TRBV7-2 to TRBJ1-1; D remains ambiguous. The length of the CDR3 is 13 residues. CDR1 and CDR2 (germline): SGHTA, FQGNSA. Trimming took 2 bases from V and 6 from J, leaving 10 bases between them.